Shown below are 14 T cell receptor beta chains from a single sample sequenced in a study of cytomegalovirus exposure and HLA in healthy donors. Vbeta (60) and Jbeta (13) primers were used in the PCR. Using immunoSEQ multiplex PCR, the repertoire was profiled, and TCRdb retains in-frame clones only, with some absent. Here the sample spans about 150,000 clones, approximately 73% being singletons. The specimen was PBMCs. The receptors shown here come from a woman under 30 in good health and CMV-seropositive.

The chain employs TRBV4-3 and TRBJ1-1; D is possibly TRBD1 (6 bases). In germline, CDR1 is LGHNA, CDR2 YSLEER. The CDR3 extends over 16 amino acids. V was trimmed by 0 bases and J by 4 bases, leaving 15 bases between them. The CDR3 DNA reads as TGCGCCAGCAGCCAAGATTGGCCTGAAGGGGGCACTGAAGCTTTCTTT. This sequence encodes CASSQDWPEGGTEAFF.

For this clone: The junction shows a germline mismatch at one end, possibly a read error. The chain carries TRBV11-2 and TRBJ1-2, with 8 bases lining up with TRBD1. The length of the CDR3 is 12 residues. Germline assignment: CDR1 SGHAT and CDR2 FQNNGV. The CDR3 loop reads CASSLPGQECAF. DNA of the CDR3: TGTGCCAGCAGCTTACCGGGACAGGAATGTGCCTTC.

A few counts support this clone. This chain uses TRBV5-1 with TRBJ1-1; D possibly corresponds to TRBD1 (5 bases). Deletions cut 5 bases from V and 2 bases from J, with 16 bases between. This CDR3 comprises 15 residues. Looked up from germline, CDR1 is SGHRS and CDR2 is YFSETQ. In DNA form, the CDR3 reads TGCGCCAGCAGTCCGGGTTACGGGGGAAACACTGAAGCTTTCTTT. It translates to CASSPGYGGNTEAFF.

This chain uses TRBV4-1 with TRBJ1-2; tentatively, D is TRBD1 (6 bases). The CDR3 has 19 residues. CDR1 and CDR2 from the germline V gene are MGHRA and YSYEKL. V lost 0 bases and J 6 bases, leaving 26 bases between the germline ends. CDR3 in DNA: TGCGCCAGCAGCCAAGAATTTTCGGGGCAGGGGACCTTGAAGGATGGCTACACCTTC. Translation gives CASSQEFSGQGTLKDGYTF.

The V gene is TRBV14, the J gene TRBJ2-5; TRBD2 might be the D (5 bases). This CDR3 region has 14 residues. The ends were cut back, 3 bases at V and 5 bases at J, with 13 bases in the middle. CDR1 and CDR2 from the germline V gene are SGHDN and FVKESK. The CDR3 DNA is TGTGCCAGCAGCCACCGACGGGGTGGGGAGACCCAGTACTTC. Amino acids: CASSHRRGGETQYF.

J is TRBJ2-7 and V is TRBV7-9; D perhaps matches TRBD1 (5 bases). CDR1 is SEHNR, CDR2 FQNEAQ, per germline (reference sequence). The CDR3 runs to 14 residues. Trimming pared 5 bases from V and 3 bases from J, leaving 14 bases between. Here the CDR3 reads CASSPRQKFYEQYF. As DNA, the CDR3 is TGTGCCAGCAGCCCCCGACAGAAATTCTACGAGCAGTACTTC.

This chain uses TRBV5-6 with TRBJ2-2; D is unresolved. The germline gives CDR1 SGHDT, CDR2 YYEEEE. Trimming left V 3 bases short and J 0 bases short, with 9 bases between. The CDR3 runs to 15 residues. Here the CDR3 reads CASSSHSANTGELFF. DNA of the CDR3: TGTGCCAGCAGCTCCCACAGTGCGAACACCGGGGAGCTGTTTTTT.

This clone was seen only a few times. V usage is TRBV7-2 and J usage is TRBJ2-7; a possible D gene is TRBD1 (7 bases). The germline V and J ends were trimmed by 2 bases and 3 bases, with 11 bases remaining between them. In germline, CDR1 is SGHTA, CDR2 FQGNSA. The CDR3 is made up of 14 amino acids. The CDR3 DNA reads as TGTGCCAGCAGCTTATGGAGGGGGCTCTACGAGCAGTACTTC. Its translation: CASSLWRGLYEQYF.

This rearrangement joins TRBV19 to TRBJ2-2; the match to TRBD1 covers 8 bases. CDR3 length equals 17 residues. Germline V lookup: CDR1 LNHDA, CDR2 SQIVND (reference sequence). V gave up 5 bases and J gave up 1 base; unmatched junction bases: 9. The CDR3 DNA sequence: TGTGCCAGTAGTGACTACCCCAGGGGGCTGAACACCGGGGAGCTGTTTTTT. This encodes CASSDYPRGLNTGELFF.

V usage is TRBV5-4 and J usage is TRBJ2-1; perhaps TRBD2 as D (5 bases). V lost 3 bases and J lost 7, with 11 bases in between. Per the germline V gene, CDR1 is SGHNT and CDR2 is YYREEE (reference sequence). The CDR3 spans 13 residues. The CDR3, as DNA: TGTGCCAGCAGCTATCCACCGGGGAATGAGCAGTTCTTC. Its protein is CASSYPPGNEQFF.

The V call is TRBV30, the J call TRBJ1-1, with a weak D call TRBD1 (5 bases). Looked up from germline, CDR1 is GTSNPN and CDR2 is SVGIG (reference sequence). Trimming took 2 bases from V and 6 from J, leaving 22 bases between them. This CDR3 has 16 residues. The CDR3 loop is CAWSRAGQGTRAEAFF. The CDR3 DNA sequence: TGTGCCTGGAGTAGGGCGGGGCAGGGTACTAGAGCTGAAGCTTTCTTT.

The CDR3 DNA sequence: TGCAGCCCAAGGACTAGCGGGAGGGGTACAGATACGCAGTATTTT. Protein: CSPRTSGRGTDTQYF. The genes are TRBV29-1 and TRBJ2-3; 15 bases map to TRBD2. The V gene's germline CDR1 is SQVTM and CDR2 ANQGSEA. V shed 8 bases and J 3 bases; nucleotides not matched to a gene: 6. The CDR3 extends over 15 amino acids.

The chain joins TRBV5-1 to TRBJ2-1; TRBD1 aligns across 10 bases. Germline trimming cut 0 bases from V and 8 bases from J; bases unmatched to any gene: 8. The CDR3 covers 16 residues. CDR1 SGHRS and CDR2 YFSETQ come from the germline V gene. The CDR3 sequence is CASSLVPTGGGDEQFF. Here the CDR3 DNA reads TGCGCCAGCAGCTTGGTTCCGACAGGGGGCGGCGATGAGCAGTTCTTC.

This clone turned up a few times. The chain combines TRBV5-1 with TRBJ1-1; 8 bases line up with TRBD1. The CDR3 contains 19 residues. The germline V gene encodes CDR1 SGHRS and CDR2 YFSETQ. With V trimmed by 5 bases and J by 1 base, 19 bases remained unmatched. The CDR3 nucleotides are TGCGCCAGCAGTCTCTCGGGGGGACGGACAGGGACAAAGAACACTGAAGCTTTCTTT. Its translation: CASSLSGGRTGTKNTEAFF.